This TCR beta chain was sequenced during a study of tumor and adjacent non-tumor tissue in lung cancer. In the study overall: Patients comprised eleven to twelve adenocarcinoma, a couple of squamous cell carcinoma and 1 small cell lung cancer.

The V gene's germline CDR1 is SGHAT and CDR2 FQNNGV. CDR3 size: 14 residues. Three rounds of nested PCR, following a modified ARM-PCR protocol, produced the TCRbeta library. TCRdb re-called the multiplex PCR reads with MiXCR, one entry per CDR3 protein. Counted here are around 76,000 distinct CDR3 sequences, around 76% occurring once; the ten biggest clones make up under 40%. The template was RNA from unsorted bulk tissue. The normal lung tissue was taken more than 3 cm from the tumor edge. As regards this clonotype: The junction differs from germline at one of its ends, possibly a read error.

This clonotype originated in a man aged 65-85 years with non-small cell lung cancer. Sequenced sample: distant non-tumor lung tissue. This chain joins TRBV11-2 and TRBJ2-1, with 11 bases identical to TRBD2. The DNA for the CDR3 is TGTGCCAGCAACTTAGCGGGGGGGGCCAGTGAGCAGATCTTC. Its protein product is CASNLAGGASEQIF.